This T cell receptor beta chain was recorded in a study of cytomegalovirus exposure and HLA in healthy donors. Whole-study context: Some 180 million T cells yielded around 120 million unique TCR beta sequences in earlier analysis.

On this clone itself: Its target is not known.

With 60 Vbeta and 13 Jbeta primers, the PCR was carried out. The protocol was immunoSEQ multiplex PCR, while the TCRdb copy is restricted to in-frame clones and leaves out a portion. The sample contains roughly 120,000 clones, over 8% of which appear only once. Looked up from germline, CDR1 is LNHDA and CDR2 is SQIVND (reference sequence). V was trimmed by 3 bases and J by 4 bases, leaving 12 bases between them. The CDR3 has 14 residues. Study conclusions and caveats: In a later analysis, TCR beta V- and J-gene trimming was associated with a missense DCLRE1C variant.

Sequencing was done on a sample of PBMCs. The sequence was obtained from a man aged 35-49 years in good health and CMV-seronegative. The chain couples TRBV19 to TRBJ1-1, with D maybe TRBD1 (5 bases). CDR3 in amino acids: CASSMGRARTEAFF. CDR3 DNA: TGTGCCAGTAGTATGGGCAGGGCCCGCACTGAAGCTTTCTTT.